One and the same sample provided the 21 T cell receptor beta chains below, sequenced in a study of a mutant IDH1 vaccine in newly diagnosed glioma. Indicated time point: week 35, safety follow-up. Each dose delivered 300 ug of mutant IDH1 20-mer peptide subcutaneously with imiquimod. Sequenced by immunoSEQ multiplex PCR; TCRdb stores in-frame clones only, minus some. In the table there are some 45,000 clones, roughly 83% of which are singletons. These receptors are not linked to any known antigen. Sequenced here: PBMCs, sampled from a glioma patient whose treatment included an IDH1 peptide vaccine. The receptors were gathered from a woman in her fifties or sixties with glioma.

The chain has TRBV28 and TRBJ1-6, with TRBD1 as a possible D gene (6 bases). V lost 6 bases, J lost 6 bases, and 18 bases lay in between. CDR1 and CDR2 (germline): MDHEN, SYDVKM. The CDR3 is 16 amino acids. The CDR3 sequence is CASSRPAGTLNSPLHF. The CDR3, as DNA: TGTGCCAGCAGCCGCCCCGCCGGGACACTTAATTCACCCCTCCACTTT.

The chain links TRBV9 to TRBJ2-2; tentative D call: TRBD2 (5 bases). The CDR3 is 12 residues long. V was cut by 3 bases and J by 5 bases, with 5 bases left in between. In germline, CDR1 is SGDLS, CDR2 YYNGEE. The CDR3 sequence is CASSAGTGELFF. CDR3 sequence (DNA): TGTGCCAGCAGCGCGGGGACCGGGGAGCTGTTTTTT. Combining the CDR3 with reference TRBV9 and TRBJ2-2 gives the whole variable domain DSGVTQTPKHLITATGQRVTLRCSPRSGDLSVYWYQQSLDQGLQFLIQYYNGEERAKGNILERFSAQQFPDLHSELNLSSLELGDSALYFCASSAGTGELFFGEGSRLTVL.

The genes are TRBV9 and TRBJ2-7; no reliable D call. V shed 0 bases and J shed 0 bases, with 7 bases lying between them. The length of the CDR3 is 14 residues. Germline lookup yields CDR1 SGDLS and CDR2 YYNGEE. CDR3 sequence: CASSVAAVSYEQYF. CDR3 nucleotide sequence: TGTGCCAGCAGCGTAGCTGCAGTCTCCTACGAGCAGTACTTC.

This clone was seen only once. V and J are TRBV6-5 and TRBJ1-5; 10 nucleotides line up with TRBD1. The CDR3 has 16 residues. Germline CDR1 is MNHEY and CDR2 is SVGAGI. The V and J ends lost 4 bases and 0 bases, in that order; junction bases with no gene match: 3. The CDR3 sequence is CASSWDRGNSNQPQHF. DNA of the CDR3: TGTGCCAGCAGTTGGGACAGGGGAAATAGCAATCAGCCCCAGCATTTT.

V is TRBV13 and J is TRBJ1-2; D is unresolved. V lost 2 bases to trimming and J lost 6 bases, with 16 bases between them. Per germline, CDR1 PRHDT and CDR2 FYEKMQ (reference sequence). The CDR3 covers 15 residues. CDR3 sequence reads: CASSLISGSSDGYTF. The DNA of the CDR3 is TGTGCCAGCAGCTTAATCTCAGGCTCATCCGATGGCTACACCTTC.

The genes are TRBV2 and TRBJ2-7; D not resolved. The CDR3 extends over 14 amino acids. V was trimmed by 6 bases and J by 0 bases, leaving 12 bases between them. Germline-derived CDR1 and CDR2 are SNHLY and FYNNEI. CDR3 sequence: CASRSQESSYEQYF. The CDR3 DNA reads TGTGCCAGCAGAAGCCAAGAGAGCTCCTACGAGCAGTACTTC.

The J gene is TRBJ2-3, the V gene TRBV10-3, with D unclear. This CDR3 region has 12 residues. V shed 8 bases and J shed 5 bases, with 11 bases lying between them. Germline CDR1 is ENHRY and CDR2 is SYGVKD. CDR3 amino acids: CAISAREDTQYF. The CDR3 region has the DNA TGTGCCATCTCGGCCCGAGAAGATACGCAGTATTTT.

This chain joins TRBV11-2 and TRBJ2-7, with D possibly being TRBD1 (5 bases). The CDR3 covers 14 residues. Per germline, CDR1 SGHAT and CDR2 FQNNGV. The germline V and J ends were trimmed by 2 bases and 3 bases, with 11 bases remaining between them. In DNA, the CDR3 is TGTGCCAGCAGCTTAAATGGGGCGGTCTACGAGCAGTACTTC. Protein sequence: CASSLNGAVYEQYF.

The V and J genes are TRBV10-3 and TRBJ2-2; D call uncertain. The germline V gene encodes CDR1 ENHRY and CDR2 SYGVKD. V lost 2 bases to trimming and J lost 5 bases, with 6 bases between them. This CDR3 is 13 amino acids long. DNA for the CDR3: TGTGCCATCAGTGAGACAGAAACCGGGGAGCTGTTTTTT. Amino acid sequence: CAISETETGELFF.

The chain recombines TRBV6-6 with TRBJ2-7; 8 nucleotides match TRBD1. In germline, CDR1 is MNHNY, CDR2 SVGAGI (reference sequence). Trimming at V came to 6 bases and at J to 2 bases, leaving 3 bases not matched to a gene. The CDR3 totals 13 residues. CDR3 sequence reads: CASSLDRAYEQYF. The CDR3 DNA reads TGTGCCAGCAGCCTGGACAGGGCCTACGAGCAGTACTTC.

The V and J genes are TRBV27 and TRBJ2-7; D not resolved. Trimming took off 6 bases at V and 2 bases at J, with 14 bases between the two ends. CDR1 and CDR2 (germline): MNHEY, SMNVEV (reference sequence). The CDR3 length is 14 residues. This CDR3 is CASRKATLPYEQYF. The CDR3 DNA sequence: TGTGCCAGCAGGAAGGCTACGCTTCCCTACGAGCAGTACTTC.

The chain couples TRBV9 to TRBJ1-1; 7 nucleotides align to TRBD1. The junction had 12 bases not matched to a gene; V was cut back by 0 bases and J by 1 base. Germline CDR1 SGDLS, CDR2 YYNGEE. This CDR3 has 18 amino acids. The CDR3 loop is CASSVGGARTGRNTEAFF. The CDR3 DNA follows: TGTGCCAGCAGCGTAGGAGGAGCGAGGACAGGCAGGAACACTGAAGCTTTCTTT.

V usage is TRBV21-1 and J usage is TRBJ2-2. TRBV21-1 is a recognized pseudogene. The CDR3 is 13 amino acids. CDR3 loop: CASSIGTAGELFF. The CDR3 DNA follows: TGTGCCAGCAGCATTGGGACGGCCGGGGAGCTGTTTTTT.

The chain uses TRBV5-1 and TRBJ2-3; D not resolved. Looked up from germline, CDR1 is SGHRS and CDR2 is YFSETQ. The V gene lost 0 bases and the J gene lost 2 bases, with 4 bases spanning the gap. The CDR3 has 13 residues. CDR3 region: CASSLGITDTQYF. CDR3 coding DNA: TGCGCCAGCAGCTTGGGTATCACAGATACGCAGTATTTT.

The V gene is TRBV2, the J gene TRBJ2-7, with D maybe TRBD1 (5 bases). Germline lookup yields CDR1 SNHLY and CDR2 FYNNEI. V was shortened by 8 bases and J by 0 bases, with 17 bases between the two germline ends. The length of the CDR3 is 15 residues. CDR3 amino acids: CASLKPRVSSYEQYF. CDR3 DNA sequence: TGTGCCAGCTTGAAGCCCAGGGTCAGCTCCTACGAGCAGTACTTC.

J is TRBJ2-5 and V is TRBV7-6; D is ambiguous. Looked up from germline, CDR1 is SGHVS and CDR2 is FNYEAQ. V was cut by 7 bases and J by 2 bases, with 5 bases left in between. The CDR3 sequence is 11 residues long. The CDR3 sequence: CASTFQETQYF. CDR3 nucleotide sequence: TGTGCCAGCACCTTTCAAGAGACCCAGTACTTC.

The chain employs TRBV5-1 and TRBJ1-5, with TRBD1 matching 10 bases. The V gene's germline CDR1 is SGHRS and CDR2 YFSETQ. The CDR3 totals 15 residues. The trim removed 4 bases at V and 4 bases at J, leaving 5 bases unmatched. CDR3 nucleotides: TGCGCCAGCAGCAAACGGACAGGGGGGAATCAGCCCCAGCATTTT. This encodes CASSKRTGGNQPQHF.

The CDR3 DNA is TGTGCCAGCAGTCCCCGGGACAGGGGCTATGGCTACACCTTC. Translation: CASSPRDRGYGYTF. V and J are TRBV6-4 and TRBJ1-2, with TRBD1 identical over 10 bases. With 5 bases clipped from V and 4 bases from J, the junction kept 4 bases outside the gene matches. CDR1 and CDR2 from the germline V gene are MRHNA and SNTAGT. There are 14 residues in the CDR3.

This chain joins TRBV9 and TRBJ1-2; 8 positions agree with TRBD1. The CDR3 spans 12 residues. The junction had 2 bases not matched to a gene; V was cut back by 2 bases and J by 8 bases. Germline V gives CDR1 SGDLS, CDR2 YYNGEE. The CDR3 DNA follows: TGTGCCAGCAGCGTCCCAGGGGGCGGCTACACCTTC. It codes for CASSVPGGGYTF.

This clone turned up a few times. The genes are TRBV2 and TRBJ1-2; D might be TRBD1 (5 bases). Germline CDR1 is SNHLY and CDR2 is FYNNEI. CDR3 length equals 16 residues. Trimming stripped 6 bases from V and 6 bases from J, with 23 bases between. CDR3 sequence: CASRKGGQGGLDGYTF. As DNA, the CDR3 is TGTGCCAGCAGGAAGGGCGGTCAGGGTGGGCTGGATGGCTACACCTTC.

The chain has TRBV7-9 and TRBJ1-6; tentatively, D is TRBD1 (6 bases). The germline V gene has CDR1 SEHNR and CDR2 FQNEAQ (reference sequence). V lost 5 bases, J lost 9 bases, and 20 bases lay in between. The CDR3 is made up of 16 amino acids. The CDR3 loop is CASSTPKNEGGSPLHF. The CDR3 region has the DNA TGTGCCAGCAGCACCCCTAAGAACGAAGGGGGTTCACCCCTCCACTTT.